Shown below are 20 T cell receptor beta chains from a single sample sequenced in a study of blood T cells in healthy people across ages. A sample-barcoded 5' primer and a J-beta primer mix were used in a second PCR of roughly 7 to 11 cycles. TCRdb used MiXCR to reprocess the 5' RACE reads, holding one entry per CDR3 protein. This table holds 1.5 million to 2 million distinct CDR3 sequences, around half found once. Source material: blood. These receptors were taken from a middle-aged woman in good health.

The chain employs TRBV6-2 or TRBV6-3 and TRBJ2-3; TRBD2 might be the D (6 bases). The CDR3 runs to 16 residues. CDR1 is MNHEY, CDR2 SVGEGT, per germline. With 6 bases removed from V and 6 bases from J, the gap between germline ends came to 22 bases. CDR3: CASSHTPDWEEDTQYF. The CDR3 bases are TGTGCCAGCAGCCATACCCCGGACTGGGAGGAGGATACGCAGTATTTT.

This clonotype appeared a few times. The chain has TRBV4-2 and TRBJ2-3; D is tentatively TRBD1 or TRBD2 (5 bases each). The CDR3 runs to 16 residues. Trimming left V 3 bases short and J 4 bases short, with 17 bases between. Per the germline V gene, CDR1 is LGHNA and CDR2 is YNFKEQ. The chain's CDR3 is CASSHNSGLASDTQYF. CDR3 DNA sequence: TGTGCCAGCAGCCACAACTCGGGGCTAGCCTCAGATACGCAGTATTTT.

This clonotype has a count of ten or more. The gene calls are TRBV6-2 or TRBV6-3 and TRBJ2-5; D ambiguous. Trimming stripped 3 bases from V and 2 bases from J, with 10 bases between. Germline values: CDR1 MNHEY, CDR2 SVGEGT. This CDR3 is 14 amino acids long. CDR3 DNA sequence: TGTGCCAGCAGTTATGTAGGGCGACAAGAGACCCAGTACTTC. Its protein product is CASSYVGRQETQYF.

The chain recombines TRBV6-5 with TRBJ2-3; 8 bases match TRBD2. The CDR3 extends over 13 amino acids. Germline V gene data show CDR1 as MNHEY and CDR2 as SVGAGI. With 7 bases clipped from V and 4 bases from J, the junction kept 4 bases outside the gene matches. CDR3 sequence (DNA): TGTGCCAGCAATCCGGGGGGGGCAGATACGCAGTATTTT. It is translated as CASNPGGADTQYF.

J is TRBJ2-4 and V is TRBV6-2 or TRBV6-3, with TRBD2 as a possible D gene (6 bases). V was pared by 0 bases and J by 0 bases, with 9 bases between. Germline CDR1 is MNHEY and CDR2 is SVGEGT. This CDR3 has 16 amino acids. The CDR3, as DNA: TGTGCCAGCAGTTACTCTCTGCGGGGAGCCAAAAACATTCAGTACTTC. Its protein product is CASSYSLRGAKNIQYF.

The rearrangement uses TRBV5-1 and TRBJ2-6; 12 bases map to TRBD1. With V trimmed by 3 bases and J by 1 base, 11 bases remained unmatched. CDR3 length: 20 residues. Per the germline V gene, CDR1 is SGHRS and CDR2 is YFSETQ. CDR3 sequence: CASSSPTGTGGLSGANVLTF. As DNA, the CDR3 is TGCGCCAGCAGCTCTCCGACCGGGACAGGGGGCTTGTCTGGGGCCAACGTCCTGACTTTC.

The J gene is TRBJ2-1, the V gene TRBV7-8, with 7 bases identical to TRBD2. CDR1 is SGHVS, CDR2 FQNEAQ, per germline. This CDR3 has 15 amino acids. Unmatched junction bases numbered 13, after V lost 5 bases and J lost 9 bases. CDR3 protein: CASSRPGTIRSEQFF. DNA for the CDR3: TGTGCCAGCAGCCGGCCGGGGACTATAAGATCTGAGCAGTTCTTC.

The chain recombines TRBV24-1 with TRBJ1-4; D gene uncertain. The germline V gene has CDR1 KGHDR and CDR2 SFDVKD. The CDR3 spans 21 residues. Trimming removed 0 bases from V and 0 bases from J, with 22 bases in between. CDR3 sequence reads: CATSDLPDGIGSQPTNEKLFF. The DNA of the CDR3 is TGTGCCACCAGTGATTTGCCCGACGGCATCGGGTCCCAACCAACTAATGAAAAACTGTTTTTT.

J is TRBJ2-1 and V is TRBV5-1; D remains unclear. The better agreement between TRBJ2-7 and the DNA end casts doubt on the J call. The length of the CDR3 is 13 residues. From germline, CDR1 is SGHRS and CDR2 YFSETQ. The CDR3 loop reads CASSVEPVYEQYF. CDR3 nucleotide sequence: TGCGCCAGCAGCGTGGAACCTGTCTACGAGCAGTACTTC.

This clonotype has only a few counts. The chain couples TRBV2 to TRBJ2-5; D is ambiguous. Trimming shortened V by 0 bases and J by 2 bases, and 7 bases separated the two germline ends. The CDR3 contains 14 residues. In germline, CDR1 is SNHLY, CDR2 FYNNEI. The CDR3: CASSEASEQETQYF. The DNA of the CDR3 is TGTGCCAGCAGTGAAGCGTCAGAACAAGAGACCCAGTACTTC.

The J gene is TRBJ2-5, the V gene TRBV4-1, with 8 bases that match TRBD1. This CDR3 comprises 16 residues. With 0 bases clipped from V and 5 bases from J, the junction kept 8 bases outside the gene matches. Germline-derived CDR1 and CDR2 are MGHRA and YSYEKL. Here the CDR3 reads CASSQENRGAYETQYF. The CDR3 coding sequence is TGCGCCAGCAGCCAAGAAAACAGGGGGGCTTATGAGACCCAGTACTTC.

This chain links TRBV6-5 with TRBJ1-1; a possible D gene is TRBD1 (5 bases). The V gene lost 3 bases and the J gene lost 4 bases, with 24 bases spanning the gap. The CDR3 is 18 residues long. Germline loops: CDR1 MNHEY, CDR2 SVGAGI. The CDR3 DNA is TGTGCCAGCAGTTATTCAGGGCTGATGGGTCAGGGTTCCACTGAAGCTTTCTTT. Amino acids: CASSYSGLMGQGSTEAFF.

V gene TRBV12-3 or TRBV12-4 combines with J gene TRBJ2-1; TRBD2 matches 8 bases. Trimming took 6 bases from V and 0 from J; bases not matched to a gene: 7. This CDR3 has 16 amino acids. CDR3 amino acids: CASSPKRGSSYNEQFF. The DNA for the CDR3 is TGTGCCAGCAGCCCGAAGCGGGGGAGCTCCTACAATGAGCAGTTCTTC.

The rearrangement links TRBV11-3 to TRBJ1-6, with D uncertain. With 5 bases removed from V and 5 bases from J, the gap between germline ends came to 7 bases. CDR3 size: 13 residues. Germline-derived CDR1 and CDR2 are SGHNT and YENEEA. The CDR3 is CASSPTNNSPLHF. DNA for the CDR3: TGTGCCAGCAGCCCCACGAATAATTCACCCCTCCACTTT.

This sequence joins TRBV24-1 and TRBJ2-3; tentatively, D is TRBD2 (5 bases). Trimming took off 4 bases at V and 4 bases at J, with 17 bases between the two ends. The CDR3 runs 16 residues. Germline V gene data show CDR1 as KGHDR and CDR2 as SFDVKD. The CDR3, as DNA: TGTGCCACCAGTGAGGCGGGCCCCCGGTCCCCAGATACGCAGTATTTT. This gives the protein CATSEAGPRSPDTQYF.

This clonotype was counted between two and nine times. The J gene is TRBJ1-2, the V gene TRBV7-2, with D perhaps matching TRBD1 (6 bases). Germline loops: CDR1 SGHTA, CDR2 FQGNSA. Trimming stripped 2 bases from V and 4 bases from J, with 14 bases between. The CDR3 totals 15 residues. The CDR3 reads CASSLFPDSFYGYTF. The CDR3 region has the DNA TGTGCCAGCAGCTTATTCCCGGACAGCTTCTATGGCTACACCTTC.

V and J are TRBV6-2 or TRBV6-3 and TRBJ2-5; D is perhaps TRBD1 (7 bases). Germline CDR1 reads MNHEY; CDR2 reads SVGEGT. V dropped 1 base and J dropped 11 bases, with 11 bases sitting between them. This CDR3 has 12 residues. The CDR3 nucleotides read TGTGCCAGCAGTTACTTCAGGGGGGAGCAGTACTTC. Translation gives CASSYFRGEQYF.

The chain links TRBV6-2 or TRBV6-3 to TRBJ2-1; no clear D. V lost 6 bases, J lost 8 bases, and 14 bases lay in between. The CDR3 is made up of 13 amino acids. The germline gives CDR1 MNHEY, CDR2 SVGEGT. The DNA of the CDR3 is TGTGCCAGCAGCTACAGCGTGTTAGATGAGCAGTTCTTC. Its translation is CASSYSVLDEQFF.

The gene calls are TRBV7-2 and TRBJ2-1; D could derive from TRBD1 or TRBD2 (6 bases each). The CDR3 loop spans 15 amino acids. The V gene's germline CDR1 is SGHTA and CDR2 FQGNSA. The V end was cut by 7 bases, the J end by 0 bases, with 13 bases between. This CDR3 is CASTGGVSSYNEQFF. DNA for the CDR3: TGTGCCAGCACCGGGGGCGTGAGCTCCTACAATGAGCAGTTCTTC.

The chain carries TRBV20-1 and TRBJ2-3, with unresolved D. V dropped 0 bases and J dropped 0 bases, with 10 bases sitting between them. CDR1 is DFQATT, CDR2 SNEGSKA, per germline (reference sequence). This CDR3 region has 15 residues. The CDR3 loop is CSARDPFLSTDTQYF. The CDR3 coding sequence is TGCAGTGCTAGAGATCCCTTCCTTAGCACAGATACGCAGTATTTT.